Below, 12 T cell receptor beta chains from the same sample are listed, as sequenced in a study of T cells in Graves' hyperthyroidism and ophthalmopathy. TCR beta CDR3 region amplification was performed from RNA transcripts. HTBI primers drove first-round RT-PCR of the TCR CDR3. TCRdb reprocessed the multiplex PCR reads with MiXCR, giving one entry per CDR3 protein. The sample lists roughly 520,000 distinct CDR3 sequences; around a quarter were seen once. The specimen sequenced was blood. These receptors came from a woman aged 30 to 39 with Graves' ophthalmopathy.

In its sample, this clonotype was seen a few times. The chain has TRBV13 and TRBJ2-5; 9 positions match TRBD1. CDR3 size: 14 residues. Germline trimming cut 5 bases from V and 5 bases from J; bases unmatched to any gene: 6. Germline assignment: CDR1 PRHDT and CDR2 FYEKMQ (reference sequence). CDR3 sequence (DNA): TGTGCCAGCAGCCGGGGACAGGGATATGAGACCCAGTACTTC. Translating gives CASSRGQGYETQYF.

The V call is TRBV28, the J call TRBJ1-1; 8 bases agree with TRBD1. V dropped 4 bases and J dropped 3; count of bases not matched to a gene: 19. Germline V gene data show CDR1 as MDHEN and CDR2 as SYDVKM. This CDR3 has 19 amino acids. The DNA of the CDR3 is TGTGCCAGCAGTTCCCCCGCACCCGACAGGGGAGGGGGCGACACTGAAGCTTTCTTT. Protein: CASSSPAPDRGGGDTEAFF.

This clonotype was seen many times. V gene TRBV18 combines with J gene TRBJ1-1, with no clear D. CDR3 size: 13 residues. Trimming cost V 5 bases and J 3 bases, with 10 bases left between them. Germline V gene data show CDR1 as KGHSH and CDR2 as LQKENI. In DNA, the CDR3 is TGTGCCAGCTCATCATTGCGGGACACTGAAGCTTTCTTT. Translating it yields CASSSLRDTEAFF.

This clonotype was detected many times. The chain's CDR3 is CASRTSGGRTGELFF. The CDR3 nucleotides are TGTGCCAGCAGAACTTCAGGGGGCCGCACCGGGGAGCTGTTTTTT. The chain combines TRBV7-9 with TRBJ2-2; 8 bases align to TRBD1. Germline CDR1 is SEHNR and CDR2 is FQNEAQ (reference sequence). The J segment lost 4 bases and the V segment lost 6 bases, leaving 7 bases of the junction unmatched. The CDR3 has 15 amino acids.

There are many counts of this clonotype. The chain combines TRBV20-1 with TRBJ1-5; TRBD1 might be the D (6 bases). CDR3 length: 13 amino acids. The V end was cut by 1 base, the J end by 6 bases, with 10 bases between. CDR1 and CDR2 from the germline V gene are DFQATT and SNEGSKA (reference sequence). In nucleotides, the CDR3 is TGCAGTGCTAGAGGAGGGGGGGTTCAGCCCCAGCATTTT. Translated, it gives CSARGGGVQPQHF.

The chain joins TRBV5-1 to TRBJ2-5, with no clear D. Trimming took off 0 bases at V and 1 base at J, with 7 bases between the two ends. Germline CDR1 is SGHRS and CDR2 is YFSETQ. This CDR3 has 14 amino acids. The CDR3 bases are TGCGCCAGCAGCTTGGTCAATCTCCAAGAGACCCAGTACTTC. This codes for CASSLVNLQETQYF.

The chain links TRBV7-2 to TRBJ2-7; D gene ambiguous. Germline loops: CDR1 SGHTA, CDR2 FQGNSA. This CDR3 spans 14 amino acids. V lost 3 bases to trimming and J lost 3 bases, with 12 bases between them. The CDR3: CASSFTGPLYEQYF. CDR3 nucleotides: TGTGCCAGCAGCTTTACCGGACCTCTCTACGAGCAGTACTTC.

There are many counts of this clonotype. The chain employs TRBV19 and TRBJ1-1; D call uncertain. Germline V lookup: CDR1 LNHDA, CDR2 SQIVND (reference sequence). The CDR3 has 12 residues. Trimming cost V 9 bases and J 1 base, with 9 bases left between them. As DNA, the CDR3 is TGTGCCAGCACCAACAGGAACACTGAAGCTTTCTTT. It encodes CASTNRNTEAFF.

The table lists this clonotype with many counts. The chain uses TRBV28 and TRBJ1-1; no reliable D call. CDR3 length equals 14 residues. Germline loops: CDR1 MDHEN, CDR2 SYDVKM. V was shortened by 6 bases and J by 2 bases, with 13 bases between the two germline ends. This CDR3 reads CASRRLLLNTEAFF. In DNA form, the CDR3 reads TGTGCCAGCAGGAGACTCCTACTAAACACTGAAGCTTTCTTT.

This clonotype was seen at least ten times. The chain is built from TRBV6-1 and TRBJ1-1, with D possibly matching TRBD1 (5 bases). Per the germline V gene, CDR1 is MNHNS and CDR2 is SASEGT. V dropped 6 bases and J dropped 5 bases, with 16 bases sitting between them. This CDR3 region has 14 residues. The CDR3 loop reads CASSLGGGRTEAFF. CDR3 sequence (DNA): TGTGCCAGCAGCTTGGGGGGGGGTAGGACTGAAGCTTTCTTT.

V is TRBV29-1 and J is TRBJ1-1; the D is unclear. Germline CDR1 and CDR2: SQVTM and ANQGSEA. The V end was cut by 3 bases, the J end by 2 bases, with 13 bases between. There are 14 residues in the CDR3. The CDR3 sequence is CSVDRRDSNTEAFF. CDR3 coding DNA: TGCAGCGTTGATCGGCGAGACTCTAACACTGAAGCTTTCTTT. Full variable domain (remainder filled in from reference TRBV29-1 and TRBJ1-1): SAVISQKPSRDICQRGTSLTIQCQVDSQVTMMFWYRQQPGQSLTLIATANQGSEATYESGFVIDKFPISRPNLTFSTLTVSNMSPEDSSIYLCSVDRRDSNTEAFFGQGTRLTVV.

Ten or more counts support this clonotype. This sequence joins TRBV28 and TRBJ1-1, with TRBD1 identical over 8 bases. The junction had 10 bases not matched to a gene; V was cut back by 4 bases and J by 6 bases. CDR3 length: 15 residues. Germline loops: CDR1 MDHEN, CDR2 SYDVKM. The CDR3 DNA sequence: TGTGCCAGCAGTTACCAAACAGGGGGGAGGGCTGAAGCTTTCTTT. This translates into CASSYQTGGRAEAFF.